A selection of T cell receptor beta chains follows, all from one sample in a study of cytomegalovirus exposure and HLA in healthy donors. Clones were sequenced by immunoSEQ multiplex PCR, and TCRdb holds only the in-frame ones, with some missing. The sample shows around 150,000 clones, roughly 73% of them seen only once. The sequencing input was PBMCs. These receptors originate from a woman aged 40-49 years in good health and CMV-seropositive. Both conserved end residues are part of each CDR3. A D gene is named only where the DNA matches it firmly. The size field is filled for only some rows; it gives once, few, many or a size class.

v_call	clone_size	d_call	j_call	cdr3_nt	cdr3_aa
TRBV7-3	few	TRBD2	TRBJ2-3	TGTGCCAGCAATAACCCGGGACTAGCGGCAGATACGCAGTATTTT	CASNNPGLAADTQYF
TRBV7-2	NA	TRBD1	TRBJ2-2	TGTGCCAGCAGCTACGACAGGGGTAACACCGGGGAGCTGTTTTTT	CASSYDRGNTGELFF
TRBV18	NA	TRBD1	TRBJ1-2	TGTGCCAGCTCACCTTCAGGGGGCGATAACTATGGCTACACCTTC	CASSPSGGDNYGYTF
TRBV6-5	few	TRBD1	TRBJ1-1	TGTGCCAGCAGTTACGCCGGGACAGGGTTCGAAGCTTTCTTT	CASSYAGTGFEAFF
TRBV5-4	NA	TRBD2	TRBJ2-2	TGTGCCAGCAGCCCGGGGGGATGGGAGCAGAACACCGGGGAGCTGTTTTTT	CASSPGGWEQNTGELFF
TRBV27	NA	NA	TRBJ2-1	TGTGCCAGCAGTTGGCGGGGCACCTACAATGAGCAGTTCTTC	CASSWRGTYNEQFF
TRBV28	NA	NA	TRBJ1-1	TGTGCCAGCAGTTTCAGGGGAACTGAAGCTTTCTTT	CASSFRGTEAFF
TRBV6-5	NA	TRBD1	TRBJ1-1	TGTGCCAGCAGGGGGGACAGGGAGACCACTGAAGCTTTCTTT	CASRGDRETTEAFF
TRBV19	NA	TRBD2	TRBJ2-3	TGTGCCAGTAGTATGACTAGCGGGAGAACAGATACGCAGTATTTT	CASSMTSGRTDTQYF
TRBV28	NA	NA	TRBJ2-7	TGTGCCAGCACCAAGGTGGGGGCCCCCTACGAGCAGTACTTC	CASTKVGAPYEQYF
TRBV4-3	once	NA	TRBJ2-2	TGCGCCAGCAGCCAAACCTCTCGCCTAGCGAATACCGGGGAGCTGTTTTTT	CASSQTSRLANTGELFF
TRBV4-2	few	TRBD2	TRBJ2-3	TGTGCCAGCAGCCTAGAGGGAGGGAGTGCAGATACGCAGTATTTT	CASSLEGGSADTQYF
TRBV4-2	once	TRBD1	TRBJ2-7	TGTGCCAGCAGCCAAGGAGGGACAGGGGGCTACGAGCAGTACTTC	CASSQGGTGGYEQYF
TRBV4-1	few	NA	TRBJ2-6	TGCGCCAGCAGCCAAGATCAGGGTTCTGGGGCCAACGTCCTGACTTTC	CASSQDQGSGANVLTF
TRBV15	NA	NA	TRBJ1-2	TGTGCCACCAACTCAAAAGAGGGAAAACGTGGCTACACCTTC	CATNSKEGKRGYTF
TRBV5-5	NA	TRBD1	TRBJ1-3	TGTGCCAGCAGCTTGAATTCCGGGACAGGGACCGGAAACACCATATATTTT	CASSLNSGTGTGNTIYF
TRBV27	NA	NA	TRBJ2-7	TGTGCCAGCAGCCAGGGTTACGGGTACGAGCAGTACTTC	CASSQGYGYEQYF
TRBV6-5	NA	NA	TRBJ1-6	TGTGCCAGCGGCGCAGGCTCCTATAATTCACCCCTCCACTTT	CASGAGSYNSPLHF
TRBV5-1	few	TRBD1	TRBJ1-5	TGCGCCAGCAGCCTCCGGACAGGGGCGAATCAGCCCCAGCATTTT	CASSLRTGANQPQHF
TRBV5-8	NA	NA	TRBJ1-1	TGTGCCAGCAGCTCGGGGGATCCGAACACTGAAGCTTTCTTT	CASSSGDPNTEAFF
TRBV7-9	once	NA	TRBJ2-7	TGTGCCAGCAGCTTAGGACCTCCGGGATTTGCTTGGGAGCAGTACTTC	CASSLGPPGFAWEQYF
TRBV9	once	NA	TRBJ2-7	TGTGCCAGCAGCATTTACGGACAAGGCTACGAGCAGTACTTC	CASSIYGQGYEQYF
TRBV19	NA	TRBD2	TRBJ2-7	TGTGCCAGTAGATCCTCCTATTCGGGACTAGCGGGAGGGGCCGGGGAGCAGTACTTC	CASRSSYSGLAGGAGEQYF
TRBV25-1	NA	NA	TRBJ2-2	TGTGCCAGCAGTGAAAGGGTCAGGGCGAACACCGGGGAGCTGTTTTTT	CASSERVRANTGELFF
TRBV6-5	once	NA	TRBJ2-7	TGTGCCAGCGGACTGGGTTCGCGTGAGCAGTACTTC	CASGLGSREQYF
TRBV29-1	NA	NA	TRBJ2-7	TGCAGCGTTGAAGATGGGGCAGGGAAAAACTACGAGCAGTACTTC	CSVEDGAGKNYEQYF
TRBV28	NA	TRBD1	TRBJ1-6	TGTGCCAGCAGTTTATTGGGACAGGGACCCTATAATTCACCCCTCCACTTT	CASSLLGQGPYNSPLHF
TRBV2	NA	NA	TRBJ1-1	TGTGCCAGCAGGAGAGAGGGGAACACTGAAGCTTTCTTT	CASRREGNTEAFF
TRBV6-5	NA	NA	TRBJ2-6	TGTGCCAGCGGAGGATTCGCTGGGGCCAACGTCCTGACTTTC	CASGGFAGANVLTF
TRBV6-1	NA	NA	TRBJ2-1	TGTGCCAGCAGGGTAGCGGATTCCAATGAGCAGTTCTTC	CASRVADSNEQFF
TRBV21-1	NA	NA	TRBJ2-6	TGTGCCAGCAGCGACAGGGTAAGTCTTAGGGGCTCTGGGGCCAACGTCCTGACTTTC	CASSDRVSLRGSGANVLTF
TRBV7-2	NA	NA	TRBJ2-2	TGTGCCAGCAGCCCAGCGGGCGGCGGGGAGCTGTTTTTT	CASSPAGGGELFF
TRBV11-3	NA	NA	TRBJ2-1	TGTGCCAGCAGCCCCGGAGCAGCTAGCGATGAGCAGTTCTTC	CASSPGAASDEQFF
TRBV27	NA	TRBD1	TRBJ2-1	TGTGCCAGCAGTTTAGACAGGGTCGGTGAGCAGTTCTTC	CASSLDRVGEQFF
TRBV27	few	NA	TRBJ2-3	TGTGCCAGCAGGCGCCTCGGGATAGATACGCAGTATTTT	CASRRLGIDTQYF
TRBV15	NA	NA	TRBJ2-7	TGTGCCACCAGCAGAGAAGGACCGGGAAGGCTAGGACGAAACTACGAGCAGTACTTC	CATSREGPGRLGRNYEQYF
TRBV21-1	NA	NA	TRBJ2-1	TGTGCCAGCAGCAAAAATAGCGGGAGAAGAGAGGAGCAGTTCTTC	CASSKNSGRREEQFF
TRBV9	NA	TRBD2	TRBJ2-7	TGTGCCAGCAGCCCCTTGGGACTAGCGGGAGTCGAGCAGTACTTC	CASSPLGLAGVEQYF
TRBV5-1	NA	NA	TRBJ2-3	TGCGCCAGCAGCTTGTCAGGGGTCACAGATACGCAGTATTTT	CASSLSGVTDTQYF
TRBV7-2	NA	NA	TRBJ2-3	TGTGCCAGCAGCTTAGCGTCGACAGGTTGGAGAGATACGCAGTATTTT	CASSLASTGWRDTQYF
TRBV5-1	NA	TRBD1	TRBJ2-6	TGCGCCAGCAGCTGGGGGGATACAGGGGGCGCTGGGGCCAACGTCCTGACTTTC	CASSWGDTGGAGANVLTF